The T cell receptor beta chain under discussion was sequenced for a study of T cell changes during pregnancy in multiple sclerosis. TCRdb keeps only in-frame clones here, not all; method: immunoSEQ multiplex PCR. The table records roughly 67,000 clones, 91% of them present only once. Trimming took off 6 bases at V and 8 bases at J, with 11 bases between the two ends. Germline V CDR1 and CDR2: SNHLY, FYNNEI. This CDR3 comprises 12 residues. The sequences come from peripheral blood, collected in the second trimester of pregnancy. The chain combines TRBV2 with TRBJ2-1, with D unclear. This clonotype was obtained from a female donor with multiple sclerosis, enrolled in a pregnancy study. Here the CDR3 reads CASRATNDEQFF. The CDR3 bases are TGTGCCAGCAGGGCCACTAACGATGAGCAGTTCTTC.